This TCR beta chain is from a study of post-analysis software for immune sequencing data. A single count supports this clonotype. Its target is unknown. Unique molecular identifiers were present in the TCR beta cDNA libraries. TCRdb used MiXCR to reprocess the PCR reads, holding one entry per CDR3 protein. The table shows 600,000 to 700,000 distinct CDR3 sequences, with approximately 59% occurring only once. Study-wide results and caveats: When compared against controls, multiple sclerosis patients showed significantly lower normalized Chao1 diversity.

This TCR came from a girl between 2 and 10 years old with multiple sclerosis. The material sequenced was blood.

Written as DNA, the CDR3 is TGTGCCAGCAGTGAATCCGGAGGCCCGGGTGGAAACACCATATATTTT. Its translation: CASSESGGPGGNTIYF. The rearrangement links TRBV25-1 to TRBJ1-3, with D hard to call. There are 16 residues in the CDR3. The germline gives CDR1 MGHDK, CDR2 SYGVNS. V lost 1 base and J 3 bases, leaving 13 bases between the germline ends.